The 3 T cell receptor beta chains in this list originate from one sample, sequenced in a study of technical replicates of blood from a handful of donors. Data came from immunoSEQ multiplex PCR; TCRdb stores just in-frame clones and leaves some out. This sample has 70,000 to 85,000 clones, with roughly 90% found just once. Sequenced sample: T cells isolated from PBMCs. The receptors here all came from a human donor in good health.

This chain connects TRBV6-6 to TRBJ1-4, with a weak D call TRBD1 (5 bases). Trimming cost V 7 bases and J 8 bases, with 17 bases left between them. Germline CDR1 and CDR2: MNHNY and SVGAGI (reference sequence). CDR3 size: 14 residues. In nucleotides, the CDR3 is TGTGCCAGCAATACGAGACAGTCAGACGAAAAACTGTTTTTT. It translates to CASNTRQSDEKLFF.

The chain carries TRBV27 and TRBJ1-3; D not resolved. Trimming pared 3 bases from V and 3 bases from J, leaving 12 bases between. This CDR3 contains 15 residues. The germline V gene encodes CDR1 MNHEY and CDR2 SMNVEV (reference sequence). The CDR3 DNA reads TGTGCCAGCAGTTTCTCTCGGGGTGGTGGAAACACCATATATTTT. Translated: CASSFSRGGGNTIYF.

V gene TRBV5-4 combines with J gene TRBJ1-2; 7 nucleotides line up with TRBD1. Germline V lookup: CDR1 SGHNT, CDR2 YYREEE (reference sequence). Germline trimming cut 4 bases from V and 0 bases from J; bases unmatched to any gene: 3. The CDR3 spans 14 residues. CDR3 in DNA: TGTGCCAGCAGCCCGGGACAGCCTAACTATGGCTACACCTTC. Protein product: CASSPGQPNYGYTF.